The rows below give T cell receptor beta chains drawn from one sample of a study of identical twins. TCRdb ran MiXCR on the 5' RACE reads and lists one entry per CDR3 protein. The data contain around 240,000 distinct CDR3 sequences, 7% of them singletons. These data also formed part of another study, on yellow fever vaccine responses in identical twins.

Sequenced input: memory (CD45RO+) T cells sorted from blood. The receptors stem from a woman aged 18-29 years in good health. Each CDR3 is given with its conserved first and last residue. A D gene is named only where the DNA matches it firmly. Clone size appears in some rows only: once, few, many, or a class for an expanded clone.

size: many
V: TRBV5-1
D: .
J: TRBJ1-6
DNA: TGCGCCAGCAGCTTGGGGGACGGACATCACTATAATTCACCCCTCCACTTT
CDR3: CASSLGDGHHYNSPLHF

size: many
V: TRBV24-1
D: .
J: TRBJ1-1
DNA: TGTGCCACCGCCTCGTCGGGAAACACTGAAGCTTTCTTT
CDR3: CATASSGNTEAFF

size: .
V: TRBV11-1
D: TRBD2
J: TRBJ2-1
DNA: TGTGCCAGCAGCTCCCCCGGGACTAGCGGGAGGGGGTTTACGTCCAATGAGCAGTTCTTC
CDR3: CASSSPGTSGRGFTSNEQFF

size: few
V: TRBV3-1
D: TRBD2
J: TRBJ2-1
DNA: TGTGCCAGCAGCCATGACGGCCCGGGGGAGGGGTTCTACAATGAGCAGTTCTTC
CDR3: CASSHDGPGEGFYNEQFF

size: few
V: TRBV29-1
D: TRBD1
J: TRBJ1-5
DNA: TGCAGCGCAGGACAGGGCGGCAATCAGCCCCAGCATTTT
CDR3: CSAGQGGNQPQHF

size: many
V: TRBV6-2/TRBV6-3
D: .
J: TRBJ1-1
DNA: TGTGCCAGCAGTTCCCGGACAGCTCCTCAATGTTTCTTT
CDR3: CASSSRTAPQCFF

size: .
V: TRBV24-1
D: .
J: TRBJ2-5
DNA: TGTGCCACCAGTGATAACAGACCCCAAGAGACCCAGTACTTC
CDR3: CATSDNRPQETQYF

size: few
V: TRBV28
D: .
J: TRBJ2-7
DNA: TGTGCCAGCAGTTTACCGAACTACGGTTCCTACGAGCAGTACTTC
CDR3: CASSLPNYGSYEQYF

size: .
V: TRBV24-1
D: .
J: TRBJ2-5
DNA: TGTGCCACCAGTGATTGGACAGAGCAAGAGACCCAGTACTTC
CDR3: CATSDWTEQETQYF

size: few
V: TRBV12-3/TRBV12-4
D: .
J: TRBJ2-1
DNA: TGTGCCAGCAACAAGGACGGGACAACCTACAATGAGCAGTTCTTC
CDR3: CASNKDGTTYNEQFF

size: .
V: TRBV10-3
D: TRBD1
J: TRBJ2-1
DNA: TGTGCCATCAGTGGGACAGGGGGCGACTACAATGAGCAGTTCTTC
CDR3: CAISGTGGDYNEQFF

size: many
V: TRBV20-1
D: .
J: TRBJ1-1
DNA: TGCAGTGCTAGAAATCTGGGGTACACTGAAGCTTTCTTT
CDR3: CSARNLGYTEAFF

size: many
V: TRBV6-1
D: .
J: TRBJ2-3
DNA: TGTGCCAGCAGTAGGACTAGCACAGATACGCAGTATTTT
CDR3: CASSRTSTDTQYF

size: .
V: TRBV20-1
D: .
J: TRBJ1-4
DNA: TGCAGTGCTAGAAGGGGAACTAATGAAAAACTGTTTTTT
CDR3: CSARRGTNEKLFF

size: few
V: TRBV14
D: TRBD1
J: TRBJ2-7
DNA: TGTGCCAGCAGCCGAGGGGGCTTCGAGCAGTACTTC
CDR3: CASSRGGFEQYF

size: many
V: TRBV25-1
D: .
J: TRBJ2-3
DNA: TGTGCCAGCAGTGAATATTTAGATACGCAGTATTTT
CDR3: CASSEYLDTQYF

size: few
V: TRBV18
D: .
J: TRBJ1-1
DNA: TGTGCCAGCTCACCAAGGGCGACCAACACTGAAGCTTTCTTT
CDR3: CASSPRATNTEAFF

size: few
V: TRBV20-1
D: .
J: TRBJ2-3
DNA: TGCAGTGCCACCCCCGGGGATACGCAGTATTTT
CDR3: CSATPGDTQYF

size: many
V: TRBV12-3/TRBV12-4
D: .
J: TRBJ2-5
DNA: TGTGCCAGCAGTTTTTCCAGTCCTGAGACCCAGTACTTC
CDR3: CASSFSSPETQYF

size: few
V: TRBV20-1
D: .
J: TRBJ1-4
DNA: TGCAGTGCTAGCTCCGGATTCTGGGTTGAAAAACTGTTTTTT
CDR3: CSASSGFWVEKLFF

size: many
V: TRBV6-1
D: .
J: TRBJ2-2
DNA: TGTGCCAGCAGTGGCGGAGGGAGCGGCACCGGGGAGCTGTTTTTT
CDR3: CASSGGGSGTGELFF

size: many
V: TRBV15
D: .
J: TRBJ2-3
DNA: TGTGCCACCAGCAGAGAGCAGGGTCAGGGGACAGATACGCAGTATTTT
CDR3: CATSREQGQGTDTQYF

size: .
V: TRBV29-1
D: TRBD1
J: TRBJ2-1
DNA: TGCAGCGCTGACAGGGTAAGAGGCAATGAGCAGTTCTTC
CDR3: CSADRVRGNEQFF

size: few
V: TRBV18
D: .
J: TRBJ2-7
DNA: TGTGCCAGCTCACCACCTAACCCCAGCGAGCAGTACTTC
CDR3: CASSPPNPSEQYF

size: .
V: TRBV10-3
D: TRBD1
J: TRBJ2-3
DNA: TGTGCCATCAGTGCGGAGGACAGGGGTTCCACAGATACGCAGTATTTT
CDR3: CAISAEDRGSTDTQYF

size: once
V: TRBV18
D: .
J: TRBJ1-3
DNA: TGTGCCAGCGCAGCCGCGACGCCTGGAAACACCATATATTTT
CDR3: CASAAATPGNTIYF

size: many
V: TRBV11-2
D: .
J: TRBJ2-3
DNA: TGTGCCAGCAGATGGGGTACAGATACGCAGTATTTT
CDR3: CASRWGTDTQYF

size: .
V: TRBV28
D: .
J: TRBJ1-2
DNA: TGTGCCAGCAGTTTTATACCCGGGACAACTAACTATGGCTACACCTTC
CDR3: CASSFIPGTTNYGYTF

size: few
V: TRBV7-8
D: TRBD2
J: TRBJ2-1
DNA: TGTGCCAGCAGCTCGCCGCGGGAGAACTTCTACAATGAGCAGTTCTTC
CDR3: CASSSPRENFYNEQFF

size: many
V: TRBV10-3
D: .
J: TRBJ2-2
DNA: TGTGCCATCAACACGGGGAACACCGGGGAGCTGTTTTTT
CDR3: CAINTGNTGELFF

size: many
V: TRBV7-9
D: .
J: TRBJ2-7
DNA: TGTGCCAGCAGCTTTGGGCAGACAACCTACGAGCAGTACTTC
CDR3: CASSFGQTTYEQYF

size: .
V: TRBV20-1
D: TRBD2
J: TRBJ2-1
DNA: TGCAGTGCTATAGGCCTAGCGGCAATTTACAATGAGCAGTTCTTC
CDR3: CSAIGLAAIYNEQFF

size: many
V: TRBV5-1
D: .
J: TRBJ1-2
DNA: TGCGCCAGCAGCTTATACAGGGTTAACTATGGCTACACCTTC
CDR3: CASSLYRVNYGYTF

size: many
V: TRBV9
D: TRBD2
J: TRBJ2-1
DNA: TGTGCCAGCAGCGCCCTAGCGGAGAGGAATGAGCAGTTCTTC
CDR3: CASSALAERNEQFF

size: .
V: TRBV14
D: .
J: TRBJ2-3
DNA: TGTGCCAGCAGCCACCCACCCGGTGGGGAGAGGGGTACGCAGTATTTT
CDR3: CASSHPPGGERGTQYF

size: many
V: TRBV24-1
D: TRBD1
J: TRBJ2-1
DNA: TGTGCCACCAGTCCCACCGGGACAGGGGGTTTGGATGAGCAGTTCTTC
CDR3: CATSPTGTGGLDEQFF

size: few
V: TRBV3-1
D: .
J: TRBJ2-1
DNA: TGTGCCAGCAGCCAAGCGGGAACCCCCTACAATGAGCAGTTCTTC
CDR3: CASSQAGTPYNEQFF

size: .
V: TRBV7-6
D: .
J: TRBJ1-1
DNA: TGTGCCAGCAGCTCTGTTACCCGTACTGAAGCTTTCTTT
CDR3: CASSSVTRTEAFF

size: few
V: TRBV11-2
D: TRBD2
J: TRBJ2-1
DNA: TGTGCCAGCAGCATAGACCCGGGGGGGGCTTTAGGAGAGCAGTTCTTC
CDR3: CASSIDPGGALGEQFF

size: .
V: TRBV5-1
D: .
J: TRBJ2-2
DNA: TGCGCCAGCAGCTTGGCGGCAGGGACGACCGGGGAGCTGTTTTTT
CDR3: CASSLAAGTTGELFF

size: many
V: TRBV3-1
D: .
J: TRBJ1-5
DNA: TGTGCCAGCAGCCAAGGAGGGGCCAATCAGCCCCAGCATTTT
CDR3: CASSQGGANQPQHF

size: many
V: TRBV3-1
D: .
J: TRBJ1-5
DNA: TGTGCCAGCAGCTTCGGACGTGGTCAGCCCCAGCATTTT
CDR3: CASSFGRGQPQHF

size: few
V: TRBV28
D: TRBD2
J: TRBJ2-1
DNA: TGTGCCAGCAGTCCCCGGGACTACTACAATGAGCAGTTCTTC
CDR3: CASSPRDYYNEQFF

size: .
V: TRBV3-1
D: TRBD2
J: TRBJ2-7
DNA: TGTGCCAGCAGCTTAGGACTAGCGGAGTACTTGGGCGAGCAGTACTTC
CDR3: CASSLGLAEYLGEQYF